This T cell receptor (beta chain) was identified during a study of blood T cell repertoires in COVID-19. Only in-frame clones appear in the TCRdb table, and some are missing; sequencing was by immunoSEQ multiplex PCR. The table records 330,000 or so clones, about 91% of them present only once. The CDR3 covers 16 residues. V was trimmed by 6 bases and J by 0 bases, leaving 15 bases between them. The germline V gene encodes CDR1 MRHNA and CDR2 SNTAGT. This sequence joins TRBV6-4 and TRBJ1-3, with D perhaps matching TRBD1 (6 bases). The sample comprised peripheral blood. The sequence came from a man aged 30 to 45 with COVID-19, enrolled during active disease. The chain's CDR3 is CASSLEDSHSGNTIYF. CDR3 coding DNA: TGTGCCAGCAGCCTAGAGGACAGCCACTCTGGAAACACCATATATTTT.